The rows below give T cell receptor beta chains drawn from one sample of a study of T cell changes during pregnancy in multiple sclerosis. Generated by immunoSEQ multiplex PCR, the TCRdb table keeps only in-frame clones and is missing some. The sample includes tens of thousands of clones, about 87% seen only once; the top ten take around 8.2%. This specimen was CD8+ T cells from peripheral blood mononuclear cells, taken before pregnancy. Source of these receptors: a female donor with multiple sclerosis, enrolled in a pregnancy study. The CDR3 runs from the conserved cysteine through the conserved F or W. D genes are given only for firm matches. Size tells how often a clone was seen (once, few, many) or the class of an expanded clone, and some rows leave it out.

d_call	clone_size	v_call	j_call	cdr3_nt	cdr3_aa
TRBD1	NA	TRBV28	TRBJ1-2	TGTGCCAGCAGTTCCCATAAACAGGGGGCCTACGGCTACACCTTC	CASSSHKQGAYGYTF
NA	NA	TRBV2	TRBJ2-1	TGTGCCAGCGGAAAAGCGGATCTCTACAATGAGCAGTTCTTC	CASGKADLYNEQFF
NA	NA	TRBV10-3	TRBJ2-3	TGTGCCATCAGTGGGACCGGTCTTAGCGACACAGATACGCAGTATTTT	CAISGTGLSDTDTQYF
NA	NA	TRBV5-5	TRBJ2-1	TGTGCCAGCAGCCTGACACTAGCTCTCTACAATGAGCAGTTCTTC	CASSLTLALYNEQFF
TRBD1	NA	TRBV12-5	TRBJ2-5	TGTGCTAGTGGTCCCACAGGGGGCTGGGAGACCCAGTACTTC	CASGPTGGWETQYF
NA	NA	TRBV5-1	TRBJ2-7	TGCGCCAGCAGCTTGGACAATCGAGTGAGAGCAGCGGAGGGTGAGCAGTACTTC	CASSLDNRVRAAEGEQYF
NA	NA	TRBV28	TRBJ1-3	TGTGCCAGCACGGGAGGCTCTGGAAACACCATATATTTT	CASTGGSGNTIYF
TRBD1	NA	TRBV7-3	TRBJ1-2	TGTGCCAGCAGCTTAGCCGCAGGGGGCGACTATGGCTACACCTTC	CASSLAAGGDYGYTF
NA	NA	TRBV15	TRBJ2-5	TGTGCCACCAGCAGAGCCGACACGGGACATCAAGAGACCCAGTACTTC	CATSRADTGHQETQYF
TRBD2	NA	TRBV5-6	TRBJ2-2	TGTGCCAGCAGCATACTAGCGTCAACCGGGGAGCTGTTTTTT	CASSILASTGELFF
NA	once	TRBV19	TRBJ2-5	TGTGCCAGCAAGAGGGGGCGGGAGGCAGACCAAGAGACCCAGTACTTC	CASKRGREADQETQYF
TRBD1	NA	TRBV2	TRBJ2-3	TGTGCCAGCAGTGAGGGGACAGTTGGCACAGATACGCAGTATTTT	CASSEGTVGTDTQYF
TRBD1	NA	TRBV7-3	TRBJ2-2	TGTGCCAGCAGCCCTACAGGGGTTGGCACCGGGGAGCTGTTTTTT	CASSPTGVGTGELFF
NA	NA	TRBV19	TRBJ2-7	TGTGCCAGTAGCCACCCGGGGGGCGGGAGCAACTCCTACGAGCAGTACTTC	CASSHPGGGSNSYEQYF
TRBD1	NA	TRBV13	TRBJ1-2	TGTGCCAGCAGCTCGGAGGGGGCCTGGGACTATGGCTACACCTTC	CASSSEGAWDYGYTF
NA	NA	TRBV6-1	TRBJ2-5	TGTGCCAGCAGTGAAGCACCAGGGTTCCAAGAGACCCAGTACTTC	CASSEAPGFQETQYF
TRBD1	once	TRBV7-3	TRBJ2-1	TGTGCCAGCAGCTTAGAGGGGGCTAGCTCCTACAATGAGCAGTTCTTC	CASSLEGASSYNEQFF
TRBD2	NA	TRBV2	TRBJ2-3	TGTGCCAGCAGTGAGTTGGGGGAGGGATATAGCACAGATACGCAGTATTTT	CASSELGEGYSTDTQYF
NA	NA	TRBV7-3	TRBJ1-1	TGTGCCAGCAGCCCCACAGGGAACACTGAAGCTTTCTTT	CASSPTGNTEAFF
NA	NA	TRBV11-2	TRBJ1-3	TGTGCCAGCAGCTTAGAAACCCCAGGCTCTGGAAACACCATATATTTT	CASSLETPGSGNTIYF
TRBD1	NA	TRBV28	TRBJ1-5	TGTGCCAGCAGTCTACTGACAGGGGGCGGTCAGCCCCAGCATTTT	CASSLLTGGGQPQHF
NA	NA	TRBV4-3	TRBJ2-5	TGCGCCAGCAGCCGCCCACTAGAGGAGCGGGAGACCCAGTACTTC	CASSRPLEERETQYF
TRBD1	NA	TRBV19	TRBJ2-7	TGTGCCAGTTCTCAAGGGACAGACTACGAGCAGTACTTC	CASSQGTDYEQYF
TRBD2	once	TRBV2	TRBJ2-7	TGTGCCAGCAGTGCCGGACTAGCGGGGACTTCCTACGAGCAGTACTTC	CASSAGLAGTSYEQYF
NA	NA	TRBV13	TRBJ1-2	TGTGCCAGCAGCTCAACCCCCGGACAGACCCAGAACTATGGCTACACCTTC	CASSSTPGQTQNYGYTF
TRBD2	NA	TRBV28	TRBJ2-2	TGTGCCAGCAGTTTAGGACTAGCGGGAGTCGGGGAGCTGTTTTTT	CASSLGLAGVGELFF
NA	medium-sized	TRBV28	TRBJ1-5	TGTGCCAGCACCTCGTTCCAGTCCGTGCTTTTGCCCCAGCATTTT	CASTSFQSVLLPQHF
NA	NA	TRBV25-1	TRBJ2-7	TGTGCCAGCACCACGGGGGAAGGCTACGAGCAGTACTTC	CASTTGEGYEQYF
TRBD1	NA	TRBV7-9	TRBJ2-5	TGTGCCAGCAGCTTAGCGTTGGGGACAGTAGAGACCCAGTACTTC	CASSLALGTVETQYF
TRBD1	NA	TRBV4-1	TRBJ2-7	TGCGCCACCAAATTTAGGGGGACAGGGACCTACGAGCAGTACTTC	CATKFRGTGTYEQYF
TRBD1	NA	TRBV6-1	TRBJ1-4	TGTGCCAGCAGGGGGACAGGGGACTTTGAAAAACTGTTTTTT	CASRGTGDFEKLFF
NA	few	TRBV4-3	TRBJ1-1	TGCGCCAGCAGCCCTACCGGTAGTTTTGAAGCTTTCTTT	CASSPTGSFEAFF
TRBD1	NA	TRBV10-1	TRBJ1-6	TGCGCCAGCCACCGGGACAGGAGGTTGCTTTCGGCCCTCCACTTT	CASHRDRRLLSALHF
NA	NA	TRBV11-3	TRBJ2-7	TGTGCCAGCAGCTTAGAACCTAGAGGGTGGAGCGAGCAGTACTTC	CASSLEPRGWSEQYF
NA	NA	TRBV7-9	TRBJ1-2	TGTGCCAGCAGATCCCTTTCGGGGTGGGCCTATGGCTACACCTTC	CASRSLSGWAYGYTF